Listed below are T cell receptor beta chains from one sample, sequenced in a study of immune cell composition in non-small cell lung cancer. The data were produced by immunoSEQ multiplex PCR, yet TCRdb's version contains in-frame clones alone and is incomplete. The data show several hundred clones, with around 70% seen just once and 15% to 20% held by the top ten. The sample consisted of non-adjacent lung tissue. The receptors derive from a human donor with non-small cell lung cancer. Each CDR3 is given with its conserved first and last residue. D genes are given only for firm matches. A clone size is listed for some rows: how often the clone was seen (once, few, many), or a class if it is expanded.

TRBV4-3	NA	TRBD1	TRBJ2-7	CASSQDGTVREEEQYF	TGCGCCAGCAGCCAAGATGGGACAGTGAGAGAGGAAGAGCAGTACTTC
TRBV6-4	NA	TRBD1	TRBJ2-6	CASSGTGGSGANVLTF	TGTGCCAGCAGTGGGACAGGGGGCTCTGGGGCCAACGTCCTGACTTTC
TRBV6-1	NA	NA	TRBJ2-3	CASSEVVAGTSTDTQYF	TGTGCCAGCAGTGAAGTAGTGGCAGGGACTAGCACAGATACGCAGTATTTT
TRBV6-5	NA	TRBD1	TRBJ2-1	CASRSSGQDSGEQFF	TGTGCCAGCAGATCCTCGGGACAGGACTCCGGGGAGCAGTTCTTC
TRBV5-4	NA	NA	TRBJ1-1	CASSSRGSTEAFF	TGTGCCAGCAGCTCCCGGGGGAGCACTGAAGCTTTCTTT
TRBV7-2	NA	NA	TRBJ1-1	CASSLGGSAEAFF	TGTGCCAGCAGCTTAGGAGGTTCGGCTGAAGCTTTCTTT
TRBV5-1	NA	TRBD1	TRBJ2-2	CASSVPLGQGNTGELFF	TGCGCCAGCAGCGTCCCCTTGGGACAGGGTAACACCGGGGAGCTGTTTTTT
TRBV5-1	NA	TRBD1	TRBJ1-1	CASSLVGTGPTEAFF	TGCGCCAGCAGCTTGGTCGGGACAGGTCCGACTGAAGCTTTCTTT
TRBV29-1	NA	NA	TRBJ2-5	CSVDGQGGGQETQYF	TGCAGCGTTGACGGACAGGGAGGGGGCCAAGAGACCCAGTACTTC
TRBV28	NA	NA	TRBJ2-7	CASSRDRPYEQYF	TGTGCCAGCAGTAGAGACAGACCCTACGAGCAGTACTTC
TRBV5-5	NA	NA	TRBJ1-3	CASSLGVDNSGNTIYF	TGTGCCAGCAGCTTGGGGGTGGACAACTCTGGAAACACCATATATTTT
TRBV2	NA	TRBD1	TRBJ2-5	CASSDGVGGLETQYF	TGTGCCAGCAGTGATGGGGTAGGGGGCCTAGAGACCCAGTACTTC
TRBV7-2	once	TRBD2	TRBJ2-3	CASSQELAEGKDTQYF	TGTGCCAGCAGCCAAGAACTAGCGGAGGGGAAAGATACGCAGTATTTT
TRBV7-2	NA	TRBD1	TRBJ2-6	CASSLMQGAGSGANVLTF	TGTGCCAGCAGCTTAATGCAGGGGGCAGGCTCTGGGGCCAACGTCCTGACTTTC
TRBV25-1	large	NA	TRBJ2-5	CASSDGARQWETQYF	TGTGCCAGCAGTGATGGGGCCCGGCAGTGGGAGACCCAGTACTTC
TRBV29-1	NA	TRBD1	TRBJ1-4	CSVARTGGLNEKLFF	TGCAGCGTTGCACGGACAGGGGGTCTTAATGAAAAACTGTTTTTT
TRBV11-1	NA	NA	TRBJ1-4	CASSFQGQTEKLFF	TGTGCCAGCAGCTTCCAGGGTCAAACCGAAAAACTGTTTTTT
TRBV7-2	NA	NA	TRBJ2-5	CASRQENHRVGETQYF	TGTGCCAGCAGACAAGAAAACCACAGGGTTGGAGAGACCCAGTACTTC
TRBV4-3	NA	NA	TRBJ2-7	CASSQERGIYEQYF	TGCGCCAGCAGCCAAGAACGAGGGATTTACGAGCAGTACTTC
TRBV13	NA	NA	TRBJ1-1	CASSLWGGVSGEAFF	TGTGCCAGCAGCTTATGGGGGGGCGTAAGTGGTGAAGCTTTCTTT
TRBV6-6	few	NA	TRBJ2-1	CASSPGNSYNEQFF	TGTGCCAGCAGTCCCGGGAACTCCTACAATGAGCAGTTCTTC
TRBV6-5	NA	NA	TRBJ1-6	CASRSTGSTLHF	TGTGCCAGCAGGTCAACAGGGAGCACCCTCCACTTT
TRBV7-9	NA	NA	TRBJ1-1	CASSKEGTEAFF	TGTGCCAGCAGCAAAGAGGGAACTGAAGCTTTCTTT
TRBV5-1	NA	TRBD2	TRBJ2-1	CASSLVSSGSDEQFF	TGCGCCAGCAGCTTGGTCTCTAGCGGGTCCGATGAGCAGTTCTTC
TRBV28	NA	TRBD1	TRBJ2-2	CASSVPGTGGVGELFF	TGTGCCAGCAGTGTTCCCGGGACAGGGGGGGTCGGGGAGCTGTTTTTT
TRBV11-3	NA	TRBD1	TRBJ2-3	CASSLGGQGISDTQYF	TGTGCCAGCAGCTTAGGGGGACAGGGAATTTCTGATACGCAGTATTTT
TRBV7-8	NA	TRBD2	TRBJ2-7	CASSPSRGASGGSYEQYF	TGTGCCAGCAGCCCCTCTCGGGGGGCTAGCGGGGGATCCTACGAGCAGTACTTC
TRBV19	NA	TRBD2	TRBJ2-1	CASSIRRGGNNEQFF	TGTGCCAGTAGTATTAGGCGGGGGGGCAACAATGAGCAGTTCTTC
TRBV10-3	NA	NA	TRBJ2-1	CAISDSGQAYNEQFF	TGTGCCATCAGTGATTCGGGACAAGCTTACAATGAGCAGTTCTTC
TRBV21-1	NA	NA	TRBJ1-1	CASSRVLNTEAFF	TGTGCCAGCAGCAGAGTTTTGAACACTGAAGCTTTCTTT
TRBV27	NA	TRBD2	TRBJ2-3	CASSPGTSGSFIDTQYF	TGTGCCAGCAGTCCGGGGACTAGCGGGAGCTTTATAGATACGCAGTATTTT
TRBV27	few	NA	TRBJ2-2	CASREGKGANTGELFF	TGTGCCAGCAGGGAGGGTAAGGGTGCGAACACCGGGGAGCTGTTTTTT
TRBV6-5	NA	TRBD2	TRBJ2-5	CASSYWLAGAETQYF	TGTGCCAGCAGTTACTGGCTAGCGGGAGCTGAGACCCAGTACTTC
TRBV19	NA	NA	TRBJ1-2	CASSISAGANYGYTF	TGTGCCAGTAGTATATCGGCAGGGGCTAACTATGGCTACACCTTC
TRBV5-1	NA	TRBD2	TRBJ2-2	CASRPGLASTGELFF	TGCGCCAGCAGGCCGGGACTAGCCAGCACCGGGGAGCTGTTTTTT
TRBV27	NA	NA	TRBJ2-4	CASSTQGSKNIQYF	TGTGCCAGCAGTACACAGGGAAGCAAAAACATTCAGTACTTC
TRBV9	NA	TRBD1	TRBJ2-7	CASSVAGTERGEQYF	TGTGCCAGCAGCGTAGCCGGGACAGAAAGGGGCGAGCAGTACTTC
TRBV5-1	NA	NA	TRBJ1-1	CASSFAGSTEAFF	TGCGCCAGCAGCTTCGCCGGGAGCACTGAAGCTTTCTTT
TRBV5-5	NA	NA	TRBJ2-6	CASSFQQVSSGANVLTF	TGTGCCAGCAGCTTCCAACAGGTTAGCTCTGGGGCCAACGTCCTGACTTTC
TRBV19	NA	NA	TRBJ2-7	CASSSRTNSYEQYF	TGTGCCAGTAGTTCTAGGACAAACTCCTACGAGCAGTACTTC
TRBV11-2	NA	NA	TRBJ2-1	CASSLRGGSYNEQFF	TGTGCCAGCAGCCTGAGGGGAGGCTCCTACAATGAGCAGTTCTTC
TRBV9	NA	TRBD1	TRBJ2-1	CASSPMGQGVFNEQFF	TGTGCCAGCAGCCCTATGGGACAGGGGGTTTTCAATGAGCAGTTCTTC
TRBV5-3	NA	NA	TRBJ2-7	CASSGRGLLEQYF	TGTGCCAGCAGCGGCAGGGGTTTGTTGGAGCAGTACTTC
TRBV7-3	NA	NA	TRBJ2-4	CASSLGPGQNIQYF	TGTGCCAGCAGCTTGGGGCCAGGGCAGAACATTCAGTACTTC
TRBV11-3	NA	TRBD2	TRBJ2-1	CASSLEAAGVTYNEQFF	TGTGCCAGCAGCTTAGAAGCGGCGGGGGTAACCTACAATGAGCAGTTCTTC
TRBV19	NA	TRBD1	TRBJ2-7	CASSISTGSEQYF	TGTGCCAGTAGTATATCGACAGGGTCCGAGCAGTACTTC
TRBV15	NA	TRBD1	TRBJ2-1	CATSRGNRGYPTEQFF	TGTGCCACCAGCAGGGGGAACAGGGGATATCCTACTGAGCAGTTCTTC
TRBV12-5	few	NA	TRBJ1-3	CASGSTGSGNTIYF	TGTGCTAGTGGTTCGACAGGTTCTGGAAACACCATATATTTT
TRBV30	NA	NA	TRBJ2-7	CAWGLADYEQYF	TGTGCCTGGGGCCTTGCGGACTACGAGCAGTACTTC
TRBV29-1	few	TRBD1	TRBJ1-1	CSVEGTGGGGTEAFF	TGCAGCGTTGAAGGGACAGGGGGCGGTGGCACTGAAGCTTTCTTT
TRBV14	NA	TRBD1	TRBJ1-2	CASSQGQIYGYTF	TGTGCCAGCAGCCAGGGACAGATCTATGGCTACACCTTC
TRBV7-3	NA	NA	TRBJ2-3	CASSSGGQSTDTQYF	TGTGCCAGCAGCTCCGGGGGGCAGAGCACAGATACGCAGTATTTT
TRBV27	NA	NA	TRBJ1-5	CASASRGASNQPQHF	TGTGCCAGCGCCTCAAGGGGCGCGAGCAATCAGCCCCAGCATTTT
TRBV25-1	NA	NA	TRBJ1-3	CASSEFGRDTIYF	TGTGCCAGCAGTGAATTCGGGCGGGACACCATATATTTT
TRBV6-4	NA	NA	TRBJ2-1	CATSISQANEQFF	TGTGCCACCTCAATCTCACAGGCCAATGAGCAGTTCTTC
TRBV15	NA	TRBD2	TRBJ2-3	CATSASGTSTDTQYF	TGTGCCACCAGCGCTAGCGGTACTAGCACAGATACGCAGTATTTT
TRBV6-4	NA	TRBD1	TRBJ2-3	CASSAQGAPDTQYF	TGTGCCAGCAGTGCACAGGGGGCCCCAGATACGCAGTATTTT
TRBV19	few	NA	TRBJ1-4	CASSSIFGDRDNEKLFF	TGTGCCAGTAGTAGTATTTTTGGCGACAGAGATAATGAAAAACTGTTTTTT
TRBV7-9	NA	NA	TRBJ2-1	CASEWPGEQFF	TGTGCCAGTGAATGGCCGGGTGAGCAGTTCTTC
TRBV29-1	NA	TRBD1	TRBJ1-4	CSVGGGTGVANEKLFF	TGCAGCGTTGGAGGCGGGACAGGGGTTGCTAATGAAAAACTGTTTTTT